A selection of T cell receptor beta chains follows, all from one sample in a study of cytomegalovirus exposure and HLA in healthy donors. Profiled with immunoSEQ multiplex PCR; TCRdb holds only in-frame clones, not every one. The sample lists 80,000 to 95,000 clones, roughly three quarters occurring once. The sample taken for sequencing was PBMCs. The receptors here all came from a woman aged 40 to 49 in good health and CMV-seropositive. CDR3s include the opening cysteine and the closing phenylalanine or tryptophan. Each record gives: clone size, V gene, J gene, D gene, CDR3 DNA, CDR3 protein. A D gene is named only where the DNA matches it firmly. For some rows the clone size is stated as once, few or many, or as a class when expanded; others skip it.

NA,TRBV27,TRBJ2-3,TRBD1,TGTGCCAGCAGTTTCGGGACAGGGGGCACAGATACGCAGTATTTT,CASSFGTGGTDTQYF
NA,TRBV4-2,TRBJ2-7,TRBD2,TGTGCCAGCAGAAAGGCGGGAGAGTCCGACGAGCAGTACTTC,CASRKAGESDEQYF
once,TRBV10-3,TRBJ2-7,TRBD1,TGTGCCATCGTTTCGGGACAGGGGAGCTCCTACGAGCAGTACTTC,CAIVSGQGSSYEQYF
NA,TRBV19,TRBJ1-2,NA,TGTGCCAGTACCGACAGCAGCTATGGCTACACCTTC,CASTDSSYGYTF
few,TRBV7-6,TRBJ2-2,NA,TGTGCCAGCAGCCACCGCAGGGGAATGGACACCGGGGAGCTGTTTTTT,CASSHRRGMDTGELFF
NA,TRBV30,TRBJ1-2,NA,TGTGCCTGGACATATGGCTACACCTTC,CAWTYGYTF
few,TRBV28,TRBJ1-1,NA,TGTGCCAGCAGTTTTGTGGGCACCACTGAAGCTTTCTTT,CASSFVGTTEAFF
NA,TRBV30,TRBJ1-1,TRBD1,TGTGCCTGGACCGTACAGGGGGCCGGGCTGGGGGCTTTCTTT,CAWTVQGAGLGAFF
NA,TRBV7-9,TRBJ1-2,TRBD1,TGTGCCAGCAGAGGGGGCGACGTCTATGGCTACACCTTC,CASRGGDVYGYTF
NA,TRBV7-9,TRBJ1-1,TRBD1,TGTGCCAGCAGCTTAGGACAGGGGAACACTGAAGCTTTCTTT,CASSLGQGNTEAFF
NA,TRBV28,TRBJ2-7,TRBD2,TGTGCCAGCAGTCCCCGACTAGCGGGCTACGAGCAGTACTTC,CASSPRLAGYEQYF
NA,TRBV19,TRBJ1-2,TRBD1,TGTGCCAGTAGAGCCCTAGGGGGACAGGGGCATGGCTACACCTTC,CASRALGGQGHGYTF
NA,TRBV2,TRBJ2-7,TRBD2,TGTGCCAGCCGAATGGGAGGGGAGCAGTACTTC,CASRMGGEQYF
few,TRBV4-3,TRBJ1-5,TRBD1,TGCGCCAGCAGCCAAGGAATAGGGGACAGCCCTAATCAGCCCCAGCATTTT,CASSQGIGDSPNQPQHF
NA,TRBV5-1,TRBJ2-2,NA,TGCGCCAGCAGCTTGACTTCCAAACCTGACACCGGGGAGCTGTTTTTT,CASSLTSKPDTGELFF
NA,TRBV2,TRBJ2-1,TRBD2,TGTGCCAGCAGTGAAGCGCGGGCTAGCGGGGCTTACAATGAGCAGTTCTTC,CASSEARASGAYNEQFF
few,TRBV28,TRBJ2-7,TRBD2,TGTGCCAGCAGGGGGACTAGCGGGACCTACGAGCAGTACTTC,CASRGTSGTYEQYF
NA,TRBV7-9,TRBJ1-3,NA,TGTTCCAGCAGCTCAGTTGAGGTGGGGGCTCGGAACACCATATATTTT,CSSSSVEVGARNTIYF
NA,TRBV15,TRBJ2-2,TRBD2,TGTGCCACCAGCAGGGGACTAACCGGGGAGCTGTTTTTT,CATSRGLTGELFF
NA,TRBV7-9,TRBJ1-2,TRBD1,TGTGCCAGCAGCTTAGATAGGACAGGGGGCGAAGGCTACACCTTC,CASSLDRTGGEGYTF
NA,TRBV7-9,TRBJ1-1,NA,TGTGCCAGCAGCTTAGGAATTGGTACAGGGCGGAACACTGAAGCTTTCTTT,CASSLGIGTGRNTEAFF
NA,TRBV10-3,TRBJ1-5,NA,TGTGCCATCAGTGAGGCAGGGGTCAATCAGCCCCAGCATTTT,CAISEAGVNQPQHF
NA,TRBV5-6,TRBJ2-7,TRBD2,TGTGCCAGCAGCCCGGGGTCCGGGGAGGGTCCTAGCGAGCAGTACTTC,CASSPGSGEGPSEQYF
NA,TRBV5-1,TRBJ2-4,TRBD1,TGCGCCAGCAGCACAGGGGTCTCCAAAAACATTCAGTACTTC,CASSTGVSKNIQYF
NA,TRBV19,TRBJ2-2,TRBD1,TGTGCCTTAAAGGGGGCCGCCGGGGAGCTGTTTTTT,CALKGAAGELFF
NA,TRBV19,TRBJ1-2,NA,TGTGCCAGTAGTATATCAGGGGCTGGCTACACCTTC,CASSISGAGYTF
NA,TRBV27,TRBJ2-7,TRBD2,TGTGCCAGCAGTGCTCCCCCTAGCGGGGGTTACTACGAGCAGTACTTC,CASSAPPSGGYYEQYF
once,TRBV6-5,TRBJ1-6,NA,TGTGCCAGCACCTACAACAGGGAATCACCCCTCCACTTT,CASTYNRESPLHF
once,TRBV28,TRBJ2-5,TRBD1,TGTGCCAGCAGTTCGACTCGGACAAACCTGGACAGGGGAGAGACCCAGTACTTC,CASSSTRTNLDRGETQYF
NA,TRBV9,TRBJ1-1,NA,TGTGCCAGCAGCGGAGGGAACACTGAAGCTTTCTTT,CASSGGNTEAFF
NA,TRBV15,TRBJ1-5,NA,TGTGCCACCAGCAAAAGCCAGCCCCAGCATTTT,CATSKSQPQHF
NA,TRBV5-1,TRBJ1-2,TRBD1,TGCGCCAGCAGCGTGACAGGGAACTATGGCTACACCTTC,CASSVTGNYGYTF
few,TRBV14,TRBJ1-1,NA,TGTGCCAGCAGCCAAGTTATCGGGGGGAGTGCTTTCTTT,CASSQVIGGSAFF
few,TRBV5-5,TRBJ2-3,NA,TGTGCCAGCAGCTTGGCCTCTAGCACAGATACGCAGTATTTT,CASSLASSTDTQYF
few,TRBV5-8,TRBJ2-3,NA,TGTGCCAGCAGCTTGGCCGGGAGAGAGGATACGCAGTATTTT,CASSLAGREDTQYF
NA,TRBV7-6,TRBJ2-1,TRBD1,TGTGCCAGCAGCGACAGGGTAGAGGGTAATGAGCAGTTCTTC,CASSDRVEGNEQFF
NA,TRBV18,TRBJ2-7,TRBD2,TGTGCCAGCTCACCACCTTTAGCGGGAACCTACGAGCAGTACTTC,CASSPPLAGTYEQYF
NA,TRBV6-5,TRBJ1-2,TRBD1,TGTGCCAGCAGTCCGGGACAGCTCTATCGCGGCTACACCTTC,CASSPGQLYRGYTF
NA,TRBV6-1,TRBJ2-2,NA,TGTGCCAGCATTGAAGATGGGGGGATGGCCGGGGAGCTGTTTTTT,CASIEDGGMAGELFF
NA,TRBV7-9,TRBJ1-6,NA,TGTGCCAGCAGCGGGGGGGGCTTGGAGTCACCCCTCCACTTT,CASSGGGLESPLHF
NA,TRBV4-3,TRBJ2-7,NA,TGCGCCAGCAGCCAAGATCTTTCCGGAGCGGCGGGGTCCTACGAGCAGTACTTC,CASSQDLSGAAGSYEQYF
NA,TRBV7-8,TRBJ1-2,TRBD1,TGTGCCAGCAGCTTAGCGCGGTCAGGGGGCATATTTGGACATGGCTACACCTTC,CASSLARSGGIFGHGYTF
NA,TRBV30,TRBJ2-7,NA,TGTGCCTGGAGTGATCCCCGTGGCTCCTCCTACGAGCAGTACTTC,CAWSDPRGSSYEQYF
NA,TRBV7-9,TRBJ2-5,TRBD2,TGTGCCAGCAGCGTCGGGGGGACAGAGACCCAGTACTTC,CASSVGGTETQYF
NA,TRBV4-3,TRBJ1-3,NA,TGCGCCAGCAGCCAAGATTCTGTCCCTGGAAACACCATATATTTT,CASSQDSVPGNTIYF
NA,TRBV19,TRBJ1-1,NA,TGTGCCAGTAATCGGGGGAACACTGAAGCTTTCTTT,CASNRGNTEAFF
NA,TRBV25-1,TRBJ2-2,NA,TGTGCCGGCGGAGGGGGGGCCCCCGGGGAGCTGTTTTTT,CAGGGGAPGELFF
NA,TRBV2,TRBJ1-2,NA,TGTGCCAGCAGTTATTCACAGGGTGGCTACACCTTC,CASSYSQGGYTF
NA,TRBV28,TRBJ2-3,NA,TGTGCCAGCAGTTTAGGCGGGGCTGGGCAGGATACGCAGTATTTT,CASSLGGAGQDTQYF
few,TRBV6-5,TRBJ2-5,TRBD1,TGTGCCAGCAGTTACAACAGGGGGAGTTTGGGGACCCAGTACTTC,CASSYNRGSLGTQYF
NA,TRBV19,TRBJ1-1,TRBD1,TGTGCCAGTACCGCGGACAGGGGGCGAAGGGTTGAAGCTTTCTTT,CASTADRGRRVEAFF
NA,TRBV29-1,TRBJ1-1,NA,TGCAGCGTTCAAGGGGGGGGCAAGTTCACTGAAGCTTTCTTT,CSVQGGGKFTEAFF